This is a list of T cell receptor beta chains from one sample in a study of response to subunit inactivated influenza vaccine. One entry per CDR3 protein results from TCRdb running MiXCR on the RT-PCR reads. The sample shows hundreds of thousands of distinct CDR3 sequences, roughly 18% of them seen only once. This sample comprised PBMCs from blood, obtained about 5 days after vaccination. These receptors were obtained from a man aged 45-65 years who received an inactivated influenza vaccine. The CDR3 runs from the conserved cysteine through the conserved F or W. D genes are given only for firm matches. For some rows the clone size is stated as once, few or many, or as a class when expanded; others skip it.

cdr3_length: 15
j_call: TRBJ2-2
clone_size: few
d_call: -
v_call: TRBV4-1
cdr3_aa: CASSQVELNTGELFF
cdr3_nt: TGCGCCAGCAGCCAGGTGGAGCTGAACACCGGGGAGCTGTTTTTT

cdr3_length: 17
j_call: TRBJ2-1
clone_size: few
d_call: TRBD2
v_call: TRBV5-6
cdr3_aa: CASSLLRSLAGHNEQFF
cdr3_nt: TGTGCCAGCAGCTTGCTCCGTAGTCTAGCGGGTCACAATGAGCAGTTCTTC

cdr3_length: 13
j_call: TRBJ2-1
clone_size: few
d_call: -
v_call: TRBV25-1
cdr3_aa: CASTDPGRYEQFF
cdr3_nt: TGTGCCAGCACCGATCCAGGGCGCTATGAGCAGTTCTTC

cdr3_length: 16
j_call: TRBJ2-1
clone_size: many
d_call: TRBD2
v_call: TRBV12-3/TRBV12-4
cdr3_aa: CASSYSGGYSYNEQFF
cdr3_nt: TGTGCCAGCAGTTACAGCGGGGGTTACTCCTACAATGAGCAGTTCTTC

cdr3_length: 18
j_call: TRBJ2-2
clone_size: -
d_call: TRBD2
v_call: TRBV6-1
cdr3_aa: CASARLAGGPRNTGELFF
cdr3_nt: TGTGCCAGCGCTAGACTAGCGGGAGGGCCACGGAACACCGGGGAGCTGTTTTTT

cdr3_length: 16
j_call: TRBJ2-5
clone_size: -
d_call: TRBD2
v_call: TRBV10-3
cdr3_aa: CAISESASGNGETQYF
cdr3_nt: TGTGCCATCAGTGAGTCGGCTAGCGGGAACGGGGAGACCCAGTACTTC

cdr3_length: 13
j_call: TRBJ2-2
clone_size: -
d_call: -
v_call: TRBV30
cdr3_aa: CAWSVTQAGELFF
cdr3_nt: TGTGCCTGGAGTGTAACCCAGGCGGGGGAGCTGTTTTTT

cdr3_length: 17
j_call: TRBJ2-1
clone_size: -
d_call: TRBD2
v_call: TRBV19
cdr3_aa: CASSIPTAGGAYNEQFF
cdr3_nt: TGTGCCAGTAGTATACCCACGGCGGGGGGTGCCTACAATGAGCAGTTCTTC

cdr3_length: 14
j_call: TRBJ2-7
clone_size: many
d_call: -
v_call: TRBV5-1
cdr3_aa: CASSQYTSSYEQYF
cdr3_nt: TGCGCCAGCAGCCAGTACACCAGCTCCTACGAGCAGTACTTC

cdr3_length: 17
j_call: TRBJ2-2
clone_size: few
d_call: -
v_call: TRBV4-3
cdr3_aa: CASSQDPEPANTGELFF
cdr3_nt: TGCGCCAGCAGCCAAGATCCCGAGCCCGCGAACACCGGGGAGCTGTTTTTT

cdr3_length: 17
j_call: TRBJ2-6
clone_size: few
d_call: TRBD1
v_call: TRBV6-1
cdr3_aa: CASGTGEYRAGANVLTF
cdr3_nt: TGTGCCAGCGGGACAGGGGAGTATAGGGCTGGGGCCAACGTCCTGACTTTC

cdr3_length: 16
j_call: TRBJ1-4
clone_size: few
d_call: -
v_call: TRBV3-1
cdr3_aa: CASSQDLGSVGGKLFF
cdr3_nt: TGTGCCAGCAGCCAAGATCTCGGGAGCGTGGGCGGAAAACTGTTTTTT

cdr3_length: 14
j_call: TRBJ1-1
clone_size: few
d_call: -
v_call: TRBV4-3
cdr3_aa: CASSFSMTPTEAFF
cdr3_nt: TGCGCCAGCAGCTTCTCCATGACCCCGACCGAAGCTTTCTTT

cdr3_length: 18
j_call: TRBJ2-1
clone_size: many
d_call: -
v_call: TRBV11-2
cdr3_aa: CASSLGSIMGPSYNEQFF
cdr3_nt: TGTGCCAGCAGCTTAGGAAGTATTATGGGTCCCTCCTACAATGAGCAGTTCTTC

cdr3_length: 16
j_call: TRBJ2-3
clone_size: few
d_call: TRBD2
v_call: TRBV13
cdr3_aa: CASSLGGTSFTDTQYF
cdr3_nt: TGTGCCAGCAGCTTAGGCGGGACTAGCTTTACTGATACGCAGTATTTT

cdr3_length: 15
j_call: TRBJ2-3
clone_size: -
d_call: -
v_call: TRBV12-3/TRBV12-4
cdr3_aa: CASSVPGGGVGTQYF
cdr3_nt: TGTGCCAGCAGTGTGCCGGGTGGTGGAGTGGGTACGCAGTATTTT

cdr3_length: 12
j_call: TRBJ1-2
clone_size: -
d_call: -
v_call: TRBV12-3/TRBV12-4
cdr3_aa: CASSGFSYRYTF
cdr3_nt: TGTGCCAGCTCCGGTTTTAGCTATCGCTACACCTTC

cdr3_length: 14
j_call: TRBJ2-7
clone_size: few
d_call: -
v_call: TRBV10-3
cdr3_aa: CAISELDVNYEQYF
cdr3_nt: TGTGCCATCAGTGAGCTTGACGTAAACTACGAGCAGTACTTC

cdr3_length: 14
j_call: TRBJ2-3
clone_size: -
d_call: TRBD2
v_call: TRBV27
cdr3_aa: CASGKGLAPDTQYF
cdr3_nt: TGTGCCAGCGGTAAGGGACTAGCTCCAGATACGCAGTATTTT

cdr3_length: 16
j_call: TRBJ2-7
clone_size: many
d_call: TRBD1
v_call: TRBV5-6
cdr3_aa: CASSFPRDRVSYEQYF
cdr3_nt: TGTGCCAGCAGCTTTCCCCGGGACAGGGTCTCCTACGAGCAGTACTTC

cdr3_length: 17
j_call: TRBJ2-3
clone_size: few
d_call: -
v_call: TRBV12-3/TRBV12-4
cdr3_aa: CASSPEGPGFGVDTQYF
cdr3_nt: TGTGCCAGCAGCCCGGAGGGGCCCGGATTTGGGGTAGATACGCAGTATTTT

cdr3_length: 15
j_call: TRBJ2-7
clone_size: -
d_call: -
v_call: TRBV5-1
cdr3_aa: CASSLTGTETYEQYF
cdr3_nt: TGCGCCAGCAGCTTGACCGGGACTGAGACCTACGAGCAGTACTTC

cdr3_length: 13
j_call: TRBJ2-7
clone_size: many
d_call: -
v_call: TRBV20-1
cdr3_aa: CSARDTVSYEQYF
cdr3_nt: TGCAGTGCTAGAGACACAGTCTCCTACGAGCAGTACTTC

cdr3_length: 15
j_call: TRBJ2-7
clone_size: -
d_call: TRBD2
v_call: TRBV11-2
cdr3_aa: CASSLSGGPYYEQYF
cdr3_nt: TGTGCCAGCAGCTTATCGGGAGGGCCTTATTACGAGCAGTACTTC

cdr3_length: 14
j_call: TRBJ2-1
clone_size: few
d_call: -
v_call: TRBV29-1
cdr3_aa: CSVEIRRFYNEQFF
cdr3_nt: TGCAGCGTTGAAATCAGGCGATTTTACAATGAGCAGTTCTTC

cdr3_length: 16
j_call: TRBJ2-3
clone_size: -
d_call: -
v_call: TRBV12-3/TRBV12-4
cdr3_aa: CASPPWETRQIDTQYF
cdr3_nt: TGTGCCAGCCCCCCTTGGGAAACCCGCCAAATAGATACGCAGTATTTT

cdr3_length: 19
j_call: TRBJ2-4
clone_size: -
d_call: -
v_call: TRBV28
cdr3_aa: CASSLSEVQGGLAKNIQYF
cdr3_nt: TGTGCCAGCAGTTTATCGGAGGTTCAGGGGGGGTTAGCCAAAAACATTCAGTACTTC

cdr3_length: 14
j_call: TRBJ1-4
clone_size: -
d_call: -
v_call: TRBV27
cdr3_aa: CASSSLAGDEKLFF
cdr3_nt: TGTGCCAGCAGCTCCCTCGCCGGGGACGAAAAACTGTTTTTT

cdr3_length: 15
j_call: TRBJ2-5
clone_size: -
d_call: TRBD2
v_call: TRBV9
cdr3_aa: CASSVLAGLFVTQYF
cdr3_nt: TGTGCCAGCAGCGTACTAGCGGGACTTTTTGTGACCCAGTACTTC

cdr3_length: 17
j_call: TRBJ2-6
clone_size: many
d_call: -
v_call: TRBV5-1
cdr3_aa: CASSLAGSLSGANVLTF
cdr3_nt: TGCGCCAGCAGCTTGGCAGGCAGTTTATCTGGGGCCAACGTCCTGACTTTC

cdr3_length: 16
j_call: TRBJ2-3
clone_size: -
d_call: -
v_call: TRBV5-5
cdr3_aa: CASSEQVLIRTDTQYF
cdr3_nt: TGTGCCAGCAGTGAACAAGTTCTGATACGCACAGATACGCAGTATTTT

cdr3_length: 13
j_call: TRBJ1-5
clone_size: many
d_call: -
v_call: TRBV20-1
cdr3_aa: CSAAEHSNQPQHF
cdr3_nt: TGCAGTGCGGCTGAGCATAGCAATCAGCCCCAGCATTTT

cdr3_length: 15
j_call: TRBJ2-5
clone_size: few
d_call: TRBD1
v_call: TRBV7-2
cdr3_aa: CASSTPGQGFETQYF
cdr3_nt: TGTGCCAGCAGCACACCGGGACAGGGGTTTGAGACCCAGTACTTC

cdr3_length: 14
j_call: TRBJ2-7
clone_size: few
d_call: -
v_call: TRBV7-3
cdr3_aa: CASSLTPGDYEQYF
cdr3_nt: TGTGCCAGCAGCTTAACGCCAGGGGACTACGAGCAGTACTTC

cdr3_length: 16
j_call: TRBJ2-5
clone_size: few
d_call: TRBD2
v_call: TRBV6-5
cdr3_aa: CASSSSPTSGGETQYF
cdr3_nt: TGTGCCAGCAGTTCCTCCCCGACTAGCGGGGGGGAGACCCAGTACTTC

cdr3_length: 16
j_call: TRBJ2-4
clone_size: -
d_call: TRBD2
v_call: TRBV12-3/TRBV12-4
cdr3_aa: CASRRDSSGSGNIQYF
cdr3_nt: TGTGCCAGCAGACGTGACTCTAGCGGGAGTGGAAACATTCAGTACTTC

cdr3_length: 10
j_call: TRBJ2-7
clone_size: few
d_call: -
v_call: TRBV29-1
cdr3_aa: CSVREYEQYF
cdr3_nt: TGCAGCGTGCGCGAGTACGAGCAGTACTTC

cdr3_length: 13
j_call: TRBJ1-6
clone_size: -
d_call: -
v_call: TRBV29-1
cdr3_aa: CSVRRDPNSPLHF
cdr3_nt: TGCAGCGTTCGGCGGGATCCTAATTCACCCCTCCACTTT

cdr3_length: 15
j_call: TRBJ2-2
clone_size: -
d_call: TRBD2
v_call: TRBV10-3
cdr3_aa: CAISAGTSIGGELFF
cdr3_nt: TGTGCCATCAGCGCCGGGACTAGTATCGGCGGGGAGCTGTTTTTT

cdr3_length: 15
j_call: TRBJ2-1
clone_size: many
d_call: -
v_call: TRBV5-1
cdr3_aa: CASSLGGGRRIGQFF
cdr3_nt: TGCGCCAGCAGCTTGGGCGGGGGCCGGCGAATTGGGCAGTTCTTC

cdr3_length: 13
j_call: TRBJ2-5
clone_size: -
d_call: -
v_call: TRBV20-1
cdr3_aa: CSARPGTPETQYF
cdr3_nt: TGCAGTGCTAGGCCCGGGACTCCAGAGACCCAGTACTTC

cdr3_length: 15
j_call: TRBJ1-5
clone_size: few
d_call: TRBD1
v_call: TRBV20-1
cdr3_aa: CSARDRSGGRQPQHF
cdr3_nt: TGCAGTGCTAGAGATCGGTCAGGGGGTCGTCAGCCCCAGCATTTT

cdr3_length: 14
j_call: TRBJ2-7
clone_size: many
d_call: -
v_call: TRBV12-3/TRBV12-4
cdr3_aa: CASSLQTAKYEQYF
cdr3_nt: TGTGCCAGCAGTTTACAGACAGCGAAATACGAGCAGTACTTC

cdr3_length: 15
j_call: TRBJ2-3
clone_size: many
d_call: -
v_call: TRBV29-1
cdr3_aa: CSVYPEGAATDTQYF
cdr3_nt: TGCAGCGTGTACCCGGAAGGGGCCGCCACAGATACGCAGTATTTT

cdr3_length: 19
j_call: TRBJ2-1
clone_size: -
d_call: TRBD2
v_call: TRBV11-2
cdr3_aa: CASRFPSGGRRDAYNEQFF
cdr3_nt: TGTGCCAGCAGGTTTCCTAGCGGGGGGCGCCGCGACGCCTACAATGAGCAGTTCTTC

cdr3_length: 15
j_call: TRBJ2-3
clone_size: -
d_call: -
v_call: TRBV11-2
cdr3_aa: CASSLAVRRTDTQYF
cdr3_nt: TGTGCCAGCAGCTTAGCGGTCCGTCGCACAGATACGCAGTATTTT